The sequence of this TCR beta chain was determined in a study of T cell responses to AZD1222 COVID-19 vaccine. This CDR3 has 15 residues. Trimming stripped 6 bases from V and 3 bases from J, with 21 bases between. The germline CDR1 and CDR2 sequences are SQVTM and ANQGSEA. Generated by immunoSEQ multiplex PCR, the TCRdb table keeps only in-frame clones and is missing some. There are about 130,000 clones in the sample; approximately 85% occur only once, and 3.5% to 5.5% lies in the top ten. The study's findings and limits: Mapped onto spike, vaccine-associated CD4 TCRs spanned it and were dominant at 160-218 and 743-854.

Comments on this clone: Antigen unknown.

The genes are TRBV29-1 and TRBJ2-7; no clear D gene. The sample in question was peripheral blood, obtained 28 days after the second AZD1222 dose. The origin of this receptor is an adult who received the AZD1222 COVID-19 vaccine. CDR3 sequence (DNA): TGCAGCGTCGCCAAGACGGAGCTCTTAAGCTACGAGCAGTACTTC. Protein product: CSVAKTELLSYEQYF.